This entry is about one TCR beta chain. Authors' processing steps: For nucleated cells, counts were estimated from reference gene primer amplification. TCRdb's copy holds only in-frame clones and misses some; the assay was immunoSEQ multiplex PCR. D and trimming come from the DNA, and the V and J calls and clone size come from that table. The table has about 290,000 clones, around 81% seen once; the top ten hold 4% to 5%. The CDR3 is 14 residues long. The V end lost 2 bases, the J end lost 2 bases, and 10 bases lay between the germline ends. Germline CDR1 is MNHEY and CDR2 is SVGAGI. These data come from a study of blood T cell repertoires in COVID-19. As for the study in general: Donors in the United States, Italy and Spain gave samples during acute or convalescent COVID-19.

Sequencing was done on a sample of peripheral blood. This chain connects TRBV6-5 to TRBJ2-7, with a weak D call TRBD1 (6 bases). The TCR sequence derives from a woman in her forties or fifties with active or convalescent COVID-19. The CDR3 DNA is TGTGCCAGCAGTTACACAGGGTCTACCTACGAGCAGTACTTC. It yields the protein CASSYTGSTYEQYF.